This is a list of T cell receptor beta chains from one sample in a study of blood T cell repertoires in COVID-19. Profiling relied on immunoSEQ multiplex PCR, and the TCRdb table lists in-frame clones only, not all of them. Of 160,000 or so clones in the sample, 70% to 90% were seen once. Specimen: peripheral blood. The receptors shown here come from a human donor in a cohort sampled during active COVID-19. Both conserved end residues are trimmed from each CDR3. D genes are given only for firm matches.

d_call	j_call	v_call	cdr3_aa
.	TRBJ1-6	TRBV30	AWRLVGDNSPLH
TRBD1	TRBJ2-5	TRBV5-1	ASSSTGLYQETQY
TRBD2	TRBJ2-7	TRBV27	ASSLGGVSYEQY
TRBD2	TRBJ2-2	TRBV19	ASSPRTSGRTTTGELF
.	TRBJ2-3	TRBV4-3	ASSQGTLERITDTQY
.	TRBJ2-6	TRBV10-3	AINLRTDEGGANVLT
TRBD1	TRBJ1-3	TRBV4-3	ASSPRQGIGGNTIY
.	TRBJ1-1	TRBV9	ASSVYLGATEAF
.	TRBJ1-1	TRBV4-3	ASSQDWRGAANTEAF
.	TRBJ2-7	TRBV27	ASSLGARLHEQY
TRBD2	TRBJ2-3	TRBV9	ASSAGTSGNADTQY
.	TRBJ2-2	TRBV19	ASSMWQGGDTGELF
.	TRBJ1-1	TRBV5-4	ASSASQQGRNTEAF
TRBD1	TRBJ2-5	TRBV5-1	ASSLEGTGLGETQY
.	TRBJ2-7	TRBV2	ASSEGLAWLG
.	TRBJ2-7	TRBV2	ASSGTETYEQY
.	TRBJ1-1	TRBV6-5	ASSRDTRAF